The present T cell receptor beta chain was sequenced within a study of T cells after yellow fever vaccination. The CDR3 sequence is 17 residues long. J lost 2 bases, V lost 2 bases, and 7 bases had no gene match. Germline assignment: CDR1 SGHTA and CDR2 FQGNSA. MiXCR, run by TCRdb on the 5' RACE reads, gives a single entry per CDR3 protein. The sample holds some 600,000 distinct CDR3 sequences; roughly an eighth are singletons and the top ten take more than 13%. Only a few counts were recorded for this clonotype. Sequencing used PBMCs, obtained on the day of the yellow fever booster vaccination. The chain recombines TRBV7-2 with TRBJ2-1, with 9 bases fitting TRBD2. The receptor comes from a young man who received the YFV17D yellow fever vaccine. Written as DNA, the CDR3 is TGTGCCAGCAGCTTACTTCCTAGCGGGAACACCTACAATGAGCAGTTCTTC. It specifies CASSLLPSGNTYNEQFF.